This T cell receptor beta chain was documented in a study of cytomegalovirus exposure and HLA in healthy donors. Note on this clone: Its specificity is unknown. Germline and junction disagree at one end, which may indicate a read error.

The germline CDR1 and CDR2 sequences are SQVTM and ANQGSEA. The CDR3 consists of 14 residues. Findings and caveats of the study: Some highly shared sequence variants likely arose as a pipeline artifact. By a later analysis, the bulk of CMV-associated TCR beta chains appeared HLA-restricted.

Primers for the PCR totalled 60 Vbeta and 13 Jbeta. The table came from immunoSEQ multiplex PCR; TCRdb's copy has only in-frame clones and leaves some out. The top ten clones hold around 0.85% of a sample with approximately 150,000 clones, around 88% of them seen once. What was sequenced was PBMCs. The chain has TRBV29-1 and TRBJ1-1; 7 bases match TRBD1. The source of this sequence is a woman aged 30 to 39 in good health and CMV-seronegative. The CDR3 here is CSVEVSTGIAEAFF. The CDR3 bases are TGCAGCGTCGAAGTCTCGACAGGGATCGCTGAAGCTTTCTTT. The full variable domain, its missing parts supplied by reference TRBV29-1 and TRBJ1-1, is SAVISQKPSRDICQRGTSLTIQCQVDSQVTMMFWYRQQPGQSLTLIATANQGSEATYESGFVIDKFPISRPNLTFSTLTVSNMSPEDSSIYLCSVEVSTGIAEAFFGQGTRLTVV.